This T cell receptor beta chain was sequenced during a study of cytomegalovirus exposure and HLA in healthy donors. Study results and limitations: For most TCR beta V segments, an earlier analysis put the productive rate at about 87% or about 30% of the time. Usually a TCR sequence was rare, but some public TCRs were found in many donors. The study flagged approximately 180 TCR beta chains as cytomegalovirus-associated. Clonal expansion was found to be greater in HLA-associated TCR beta chains than in equally common others in a later analysis.

The PCR used 60 Vbeta and 13 Jbeta primers. The table came from immunoSEQ multiplex PCR; TCRdb's copy has only in-frame clones and leaves some out. The table shows 95,000 to 150,000 clones, with about 70% occurring only once. This clone appeared a single time. Antigen unknown. One end of the junction is discordant with germline, which a read error may explain. This TCR was sampled from a woman between 40 and 50 years old in good health and CMV-seronegative. Material: PBMCs.

The CDR3 loop reads CSSSPPDKRGAGELFF. As DNA, the CDR3 is TGTTCCAGCAGCCCACCGGACAAGCGGGGCGCCGGGGAGCTGTTTTTT. The rearrangement joins TRBV7-9 to TRBJ2-2; 7 positions match TRBD2. Germline CDR1 is SEHNR and CDR2 is FQNEAQ (reference sequence). This CDR3 has 16 residues.